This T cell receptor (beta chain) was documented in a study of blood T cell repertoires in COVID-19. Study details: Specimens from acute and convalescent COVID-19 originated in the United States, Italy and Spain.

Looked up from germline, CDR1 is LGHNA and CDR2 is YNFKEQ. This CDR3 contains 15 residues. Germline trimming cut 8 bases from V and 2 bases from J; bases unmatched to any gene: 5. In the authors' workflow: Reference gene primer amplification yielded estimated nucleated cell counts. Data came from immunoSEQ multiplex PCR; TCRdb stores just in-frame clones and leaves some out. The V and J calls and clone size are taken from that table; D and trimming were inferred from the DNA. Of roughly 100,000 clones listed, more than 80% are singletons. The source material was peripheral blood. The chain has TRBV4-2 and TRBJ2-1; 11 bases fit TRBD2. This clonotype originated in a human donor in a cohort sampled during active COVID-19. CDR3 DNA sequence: TGTGCCAGCGCAACTAGCGGGGGTCCCTACAATGAGCAGTTCTTC. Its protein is CASATSGGPYNEQFF.